This entry describes one TCR beta chain. Repertoires were generated with immunoSEQ multiplex PCR, while TCRdb's copy carries only in-frame clones and drops some. Among 100,000 to 110,000 clones, 70% to 80% were seen once, and the ten largest hold 12%. These data are taken from a study of blood T cell repertoires in COVID-19. Overall study context: The study drew acute and convalescent COVID-19 samples from the United States, Italy and Spain.

This receptor was identified in a woman in her 70s with acute or convalescent COVID-19. The sample taken for sequencing was peripheral blood.

The CDR3 sequence is CASSQESPGNTGELFF. The CDR3 nucleotides read TGTGCCAGCAGCCAAGAAAGTCCGGGGAACACCGGGGAGCTGTTTTTT. The rearrangement uses TRBV3-1 (or the pseudogene TRBV3-2) and TRBJ2-2, with D unresolved. CDR1 and CDR2 (germline): LGHDT, YNNKEL (reference sequence). V was shortened by 0 bases and J by 1 base, with 9 bases between the two germline ends. The CDR3 loop spans 16 amino acids.